The sequence of this TCR beta chain was determined in a study of blood T cell repertoires in COVID-19. Study overall: Some COVID-19 samples were acute and others convalescent; all came from the United States, Italy and Spain.

CDR3 length: 11 residues. Deletions cut 8 bases from V and 9 bases from J, with 13 bases between. The V gene's germline CDR1 is LNHDA and CDR2 SQIVND (reference sequence). Methods used by the authors: Using reference gene primer amplification, nucleated cell counts were estimated. Libraries were prepared by immunoSEQ multiplex PCR; TCRdb keeps only in-frame clonotypes and omits some of them. Clonal size and the V and J genes are those of that table, whereas D and trimming came from the DNA. The sample consists of 150,000 to 200,000 clones, roughly nine tenths of them appearing once. The chain combines TRBV19 with TRBJ1-1; D is possibly TRBD1 (5 bases). Sequences were obtained from peripheral blood. The sequence was collected from a man aged 18 to 35 who had recovered from COVID-19. CDR3 coding DNA: TGTGCCAGTTTCGACAGTCTAAAAGCTTTCTTT. It translates to CASFDSLKAFF.